A single sample is the source of the 26 T cell receptor beta chains below, sequenced in a study of blood T cells in healthy people across ages. A second PCR of 7 to 11 cycles used a sample-barcoded 5' primer and a J-beta primer mix. TCRdb reprocessed the 5' RACE reads with MiXCR, giving one entry per CDR3 protein. The repertoire holds about 570,000 distinct CDR3 sequences, with over 25% as singletons. The same data also contributed to another study, on T cells of mothers and their children.

Material for sequencing was blood. All receptors come from a boy aged 2 to 10 in good health.

This clonotype was observed a few times. This chain links TRBV18 with TRBJ1-5; D is possibly TRBD1 (5 bases). The CDR3 has 15 amino acids. V dropped 3 bases and J dropped 2 bases, with 11 bases sitting between them. The germline V gene has CDR1 KGHSH and CDR2 LQKENI. CDR3 nucleotides: TGTGCCAGCTCACCCAGGGTTTGGGGCAATCAGCCCCAGCATTTT. Encoded protein: CASSPRVWGNQPQHF. Using reference TRBV18 and TRBJ1-5 for the parts outside the CDR3, the full variable domain is NAGVMQNPRHLVRRRGQEARLRCSPMKGHSHVYWYRQLPEEGLKFMVYLQKENIIDESGMPKERFSAEFPKEGPSILRIQQVVRGDSAAYFCASSPRVWGNQPQHFGDGTRLSIL.

The rearrangement joins TRBV7-9 to TRBJ2-7; D perhaps matches TRBD1 (6 bases). CDR3 length: 15 residues. Trimming shortened V by 5 bases and J by 4 bases, and 18 bases separated the two germline ends. Germline CDR1 reads SEHNR; CDR2 reads FQNEAQ (reference sequence). The CDR3 reads CASSVAGTKDYEQYF. In DNA, the CDR3 is TGTGCCAGCAGCGTTGCCGGGACAAAAGATTACGAGCAGTACTTC. The full variable domain, its missing parts supplied by reference TRBV7-9 and TRBJ2-7, is DTGVSQNPRHKITKRGQNVTFRCDPISEHNRLYWYRQTLGQGPEFLTYFQNEAQLEKSRLLSDRFSAERPKGSFSTLEIQRTEQGDSAMYLCASSVAGTKDYEQYFGPGTRLTVT.

The chain combines TRBV18 with TRBJ1-5; D is unclear. V gave up 4 bases and J gave up 6 bases, with 16 bases separating them. CDR3 length: 15 residues. Per germline, CDR1 KGHSH and CDR2 LQKENI. The CDR3 loop reads CASSRFGQTRQPQHF. Written as DNA, the CDR3 is TGTGCCAGCTCACGCTTCGGTCAGACCCGTCAGCCCCAGCATTTT.

This sequence joins TRBV7-2 and TRBJ1-2; D may be TRBD1 (5 bases). Germline V CDR1 and CDR2: SGHTA, FQGNSA. Trimming cost V 4 bases and J 4 bases, with 13 bases left between them. This CDR3 region has 14 residues. The CDR3 protein is CASSSGHFLYGYTF. As DNA, the CDR3 is TGTGCCAGCAGCTCCGGACATTTCCTCTATGGCTACACCTTC.

This clonotype was found many times. The gene calls are TRBV5-4 and TRBJ2-2, with a tentative D call TRBD1 (5 bases). V lost 2 bases and J 1 base, leaving 9 bases between the germline ends. CDR1 SGHNT and CDR2 YYREEE come from the germline V gene (reference sequence). The CDR3 is 15 residues long. CDR3 residues: CASSLQERNTGELFF. CDR3 sequence (DNA): TGTGCCAGCAGCTTACAGGAAAGGAACACCGGGGAGCTGTTTTTT.

This clonotype was seen repeatedly, ten times or more. As DNA, the CDR3 is TGCAGTGCAACCGACAGGGGGTGGATTCAGTACTTC. Protein sequence: CSATDRGWIQYF. The V gene is TRBV20-1, the J gene TRBJ2-4; 9 bases are shared with TRBD1. The CDR3 sequence is 12 residues long. The V gene end was trimmed by 6 bases and the J gene end by 10 bases; junction bases not matched to a gene: 7. Germline V CDR1 and CDR2: DFQATT, SNEGSKA (reference sequence).

CDR3 protein: CAIRSPTSSYEQYF. CDR3 in DNA: TGTGCCATCAGGAGCCCCACTAGCTCCTACGAGCAGTACTTC. This chain connects TRBV10-3 to TRBJ2-7; possible D gene TRBD2, 5 bases. V lost 6 bases to trimming and J lost 0 bases, with 12 bases between them. This CDR3 region has 14 residues. Germline CDR1 is ENHRY and CDR2 is SYGVKD.

This rearrangement joins TRBV4-3 to TRBJ1-4, with D possibly being TRBD1 (5 bases). This CDR3 contains 17 residues. CDR1 and CDR2 (germline): LGHNA, YSLEER. Trimming cost V 0 bases and J 0 bases, with 11 bases left between them. The CDR3, as DNA: TGCGCCAGCAGCCAAGACCTTATCAGGGCAACTAATGAAAAACTGTTTTTT. Translated: CASSQDLIRATNEKLFF.

V usage is TRBV10-1 and J usage is TRBJ2-4, with 9 bases fitting TRBD1. V lost 5 bases to trimming and J lost 0 bases; unmatched junction nucleotides: 5. Germline V gene sequence: CDR1 WNHNN, CDR2 SYGVQD (reference sequence). The CDR3 loop spans 16 amino acids. The CDR3 DNA reads TGCGCCAGCAGTCCCGCGGGACAGGGAGCCAAAAACATTCAGTACTTC. Translating gives CASSPAGQGAKNIQYF.

This clonotype occurred a few times. V and J are TRBV6-2 or TRBV6-3 and TRBJ2-2, with D hard to call. Trimming took off 5 bases at V and 3 bases at J, with 7 bases between the two ends. This CDR3 contains 13 residues. The germline V gene has CDR1 MNHEY and CDR2 SVGEGT. The CDR3 here is CASSGHYTGELFF. CDR3 nucleotides: TGTGCCAGCAGTGGGCACTACACCGGGGAGCTGTTTTTT.

This chain links TRBV7-6 with TRBJ1-6, with 7 bases that match TRBD1. With 1 base clipped from V and 10 bases from J, the junction kept 10 bases outside the gene matches. CDR3 length equals 16 residues. Germline values: CDR1 SGHVS, CDR2 FNYEAQ. CDR3 loop: CASSLGAQGVKSPLHF. CDR3 coding DNA: TGTGCCAGCAGCTTAGGGGCCCAGGGGGTTAAATCACCCCTCCACTTT.

This clonotype has only a few counts. This sequence joins TRBV9 and TRBJ1-2; 10 positions agree with TRBD1. The CDR3 is 15 amino acids. Per the germline V gene, CDR1 is SGDLS and CDR2 is YYNGEE. The trim removed 3 bases at V and 4 bases at J, leaving 6 bases unmatched. CDR3 in amino acids: CASSETGGSSYGYTF. In DNA, the CDR3 is TGTGCCAGCAGCGAGACAGGGGGCTCGAGCTATGGCTACACCTTC.

This clonotype was detected only a few times. V gene TRBV20-1 combines with J gene TRBJ1-4; a weak D match, TRBD1 (5 bases). Looked up from germline, CDR1 is DFQATT and CDR2 is SNEGSKA (reference sequence). Trimming removed 4 bases from V and 4 bases from J, with 13 bases in between. There are 14 residues in the CDR3. The CDR3 region has the DNA TGCAGTGCTACAAGTGGCAGGGATAATGAAAAACTGTTTTTT. Amino acid sequence: CSATSGRDNEKLFF.

The chain joins TRBV11-2 to TRBJ2-4, with D unresolved. Germline V gives CDR1 SGHAT, CDR2 FQNNGV. The CDR3 length is 11 residues. V lost 6 bases and J 8 bases, leaving 8 bases between the germline ends. The CDR3 spells CASRQLDIQYF. The CDR3 coding sequence is TGTGCCAGCAGACAGTTGGACATTCAGTACTTC.

This clonotype was seen repeatedly, ten times or more. V is TRBV12-3 or TRBV12-4 and J is TRBJ2-5; D is tentatively TRBD1 or TRBD2 (6 bases each). The CDR3 runs to 15 residues. The V and J ends lost 3 bases and 2 bases respectively, with 13 bases between them. The CDR3 sequence is CASSFRRGGQETQYF. In nucleotides, the CDR3 is TGTGCCAGCAGTTTTCGCAGAGGGGGGCAAGAGACCCAGTACTTC.

This sequence joins TRBV10-3 and TRBJ2-5, with D tentatively TRBD2 (5 bases). The CDR3 is 14 residues long. Germline V gene lookup returns CDR1 ENHRY and CDR2 SYGVKD. With 4 bases removed from V and 0 bases from J, the gap between germline ends came to 9 bases. The CDR3 bases are TGTGCCATCAGTGGTACTAGAGACCAAGAGACCCAGTACTTC. Translating it yields CAISGTRDQETQYF.

The chain is built from TRBV7-2 and TRBJ1-2, with unresolved D. The CDR3 consists of 13 residues. Trimming removed 5 bases at V and 6 bases at J, with 13 bases between. In germline, CDR1 is SGHTA, CDR2 FQGNSA. The CDR3: CASSRGRADGYTF. Written as DNA, the CDR3 is TGTGCCAGCAGCCGTGGGAGGGCGGATGGCTACACCTTC.

This clonotype was seen more than once but under ten times. The chain combines TRBV18 with TRBJ2-4; D perhaps matches TRBD1 (7 bases). The CDR3 has 17 amino acids. Germline CDR1 reads KGHSH; CDR2 reads LQKENI. V shed 2 bases and J shed 7 bases, with 21 bases lying between them. The CDR3 region has the DNA TGTGCCAGCTCACCATTACAGGGGAGGTTCGACAAGAACATTCAGTACTTC. Protein product: CASSPLQGRFDKNIQYF.

As regards this clonotype: The missing conserved phenylalanine or tryptophan at the end of this CDR3 makes a read error likely. The rearrangement links TRBV29-1 to TRBJ2-1; 8 nucleotides align to TRBD1. Germline assignment: CDR1 SQVTM and CDR2 ANQGSEA. The CDR3 spans 14 residues. V was clipped by 1 base and J by 9 bases; unmatched bases: 8. The CDR3 here is CSVEVDRGGSEQFL. CDR3 DNA sequence: TGCAGCGTTGAAGTCGACAGGGGAGGAAGTGAGCAGTTCCTC.

This chain joins TRBV6-6 and TRBJ1-2; D not certain. Trimming stripped 8 bases from V and 6 bases from J, with 13 bases between. The CDR3 is 12 residues long. In germline, CDR1 is MNHNY, CDR2 SVGAGI (reference sequence). CDR3 amino acids: CASFDPRDGYTF. The CDR3 bases are TGTGCCAGCTTTGATCCCCGAGATGGCTACACCTTC.

The table lists this clonotype with a few counts. The gene calls are TRBV3-1 and TRBJ1-2, with D unresolved. This CDR3 is built from 17 residues. V shed 5 bases and J shed 0 bases, with 19 bases lying between them. The germline V gene has CDR1 LGHDT and CDR2 YNNKEL (reference sequence). CDR3 in DNA: TGTGCCAGCAGCGTTAGGCGGGGAATGGGGACTAACTATGGCTACACCTTC. As protein: CASSVRRGMGTNYGYTF. Combining the CDR3 with reference TRBV3-1 and TRBJ1-2 gives the whole variable domain DTAVSQTPKYLVTQMGNDKSIKCEQNLGHDTMYWYKQDSKKFLKIMFSYNNKELIINETVPNRFSPKSPDKAHLNLHINSLELGDSAVYFCASSVRRGMGTNYGYTFGSGTRLTVV.

This clonotype was observed a handful of times. The genes are TRBV7-9 and TRBJ2-7, with 7 bases identical to TRBD1. Per the germline V gene, CDR1 is SEHNR and CDR2 is FQNEAQ (reference sequence). The CDR3 has 15 amino acids. J gave up 3 bases and V 4 bases, and 9 bases lay outside the gene matches. The CDR3 reads CASSWDLGTVYEQYF. The CDR3, as DNA: TGTGCCAGCAGCTGGGACCTAGGGACAGTCTACGAGCAGTACTTC.

The rearrangement uses TRBV2 and TRBJ2-7, with D perhaps TRBD1 (6 bases). With 7 bases removed from V and 0 bases from J, the gap between germline ends came to 13 bases. The length of the CDR3 is 14 residues. From germline, CDR1 is SNHLY and CDR2 FYNNEI. CDR3 bases: TGTGCCAGCAAGGGGACACAGAGCTCCTACGAGCAGTACTTC. It specifies CASKGTQSSYEQYF.

The chain is built from TRBV12-3 or TRBV12-4 and TRBJ1-2, with a tentative D call TRBD1 (5 bases). This CDR3 is built from 15 residues. The V gene lost 9 bases and the J gene lost 0 bases, with 17 bases spanning the gap. CDR3 DNA sequence: TGTGCCAGTAGGATAGGGGACGGAGCTAACTATGGCTACACCTTC. Its protein product is CASRIGDGANYGYTF.

This sequence joins TRBV3-1 and TRBJ2-5, with 8 bases that match TRBD2. This CDR3 comprises 15 residues. Germline V gene sequence: CDR1 LGHDT, CDR2 YNNKEL (reference sequence). V was clipped by 4 bases and J by 4 bases; unmatched bases: 8. CDR3 sequence (DNA): TGTGCCAGCAGCCCTACTCGGGGGGGCGGAGAGACCCAGTACTTC. It translates to CASSPTRGGGETQYF.

A single count supports this clonotype. The rearrangement links TRBV7-9 to TRBJ2-7, with D maybe TRBD1 (5 bases). Germline assignment: CDR1 SEHNR and CDR2 FQNEAQ (reference sequence). V was clipped by 5 bases and J by 3 bases, with 14 bases between them. The CDR3 length is 14 residues. The CDR3 region has the DNA TGTGCCAGCAGCCCGGACACAAACTACTACGAGCAGTACTTC. This sequence encodes CASSPDTNYYEQYF. Supplemented by reference TRBV7-9 and TRBJ2-7, the full variable domain reads DTGVSQNPRHKITKRGQNVTFRCDPISEHNRLYWYRQTLGQGPEFLTYFQNEAQLEKSRLLSDRFSAERPKGSFSTLEIQRTEQGDSAMYLCASSPDTNYYEQYFGPGTRLTVT.